This T cell receptor (beta chain) was obtained from a study of vaccination and CD4 T cells after COVID-19. Study details: At a median approximately 97 days (range 35 to 161) after diagnosis, post-COVID samples were drawn.

Treatment noted: roughly ten-day PBMC culture with coronavirus spike peptide pools or control peptides (ViraFEST assay). TCR sequencing followed the expansion of antigen-specific T cells with peptide pools in ViraFEST. A note on this clonotype: Its specificity is unknown.

Cultured CD4+ T-cell DNA underwent Oncomine TCR Beta short-read sequencing. MiXCR, run by TCRdb on the PCR reads, gives a single entry per CDR3 protein. The table has 16,000 or so distinct CDR3 sequences, 45% to 55% seen once. The sequence came from a human donor who had recovered from COVID-19. The sample here was CD4+ T cells from blood, cultured in vitro, taken before SARS-CoV-2 vaccination.

CDR3 sequence reads: CASSESSETQYF. CDR3 coding DNA: TGTGCCAGCAGTGAAAGTTCGGAGACCCAGTACTTC. V gene TRBV2 combines with J gene TRBJ2-5; no reliable D call. Trimming removed 2 bases from V and 5 bases from J, with 6 bases in between. The CDR3 sequence is 12 residues long. CDR1 SNHLY and CDR2 FYNNEI come from the germline V gene.